This is a list of T cell receptor beta chains from one sample in a study of blood T cell repertoires in COVID-19. Sequenced by immunoSEQ multiplex PCR; TCRdb stores in-frame clones only, minus some. This repertoire shows a few hundred thousand clones, 87% found once; its top ten account for 6% to 7%. Sequenced: PBMCs or T cells enriched from blood (not recorded which). These receptors were taken from a woman in her 40s who had recovered from COVID-19. The CDR3 runs from the conserved cysteine through the conserved F or W. D genes are given only for firm matches. Only part of the rows carry a size: once, few, many, or a class if the clone is expanded.

.	.	TRBV7-8	TRBJ2-7	CASSLSPRGGEQYF	TGTGCCAGCAGCTTATCTCCTAGGGGAGGCGAGCAGTACTTC
TRBD1	.	TRBV6-6	TRBJ1-2	CASSHPDRGPGYGYTF	TGTGCCAGCAGTCACCCAGACAGGGGGCCTGGCTATGGCTACACCTTC
TRBD2	.	TRBV5-1	TRBJ2-3	CASSKFSLAGDSDTQYF	TGCGCCAGCAGCAAATTCTCACTAGCGGGAGATTCTGATACGCAGTATTTT
.	few	TRBV7-9	TRBJ2-7	CASSLAQGHEQYF	TGTGCCAGCAGCTTAGCCCAGGGCCACGAGCAGTACTTC
TRBD2	.	TRBV7-2	TRBJ2-1	CASTQKVAGGTNNEQFF	TGTGCCAGCACCCAGAAGGTAGCGGGAGGTACAAACAATGAGCAGTTCTTC
.	.	TRBV3-1/TRBV3-2	TRBJ2-5	CASPACAGAETQYF	TGTGCCAGCCCGGCGTGTGCGGGCGCAGAGACCCAGTACTTC
.	.	TRBV6-2/TRBV6-3	TRBJ2-7	CASSTSSSYEQYF	TGTGCCAGCAGTACATCCTCCTCCTACGAGCAGTACTTC
TRBD2	.	TRBV5-1	TRBJ2-3	CASSLDGGGSTDTQYF	TGCGCCAGCAGCTTGGACGGCGGGGGAAGCACAGATACGCAGTATTTT
TRBD2	.	TRBV7-7	TRBJ2-1	CASSLGVTSGSGAGEQFF	TGTGCTAGCAGCTTAGGGGTGACTAGCGGGAGTGGGGCAGGCGAGCAGTTCTTC
.	few	TRBV28	TRBJ1-1	CASSLYRERTEAFF	TGTGCCAGCAGTTTGTACAGGGAGCGGACTGAAGCTTTCTTT
.	.	TRBV27	TRBJ2-1	CASSPRRTGNNEQFF	TGTGCCAGCAGTCCCCGCCGGACGGGAAACAATGAGCAGTTCTTC
TRBD1	once	TRBV27	TRBJ1-4	CASSTAGTANEKLFF	TGTGCCAGCAGTACGGCCGGGACAGCGAATGAAAAACTGTTTTTT
TRBD1	.	TRBV5-1	TRBJ2-6	CASSYWTGTAGANVLTF	TGCGCCAGCAGCTACTGGACAGGGACGGCTGGGGCCAACGTCCTGACTTTC
TRBD1	.	TRBV9	TRBJ2-7	CASSVEDRGTEQYF	TGTGCCAGCAGCGTAGAGGACAGGGGGACCGAGCAGTACTTC
TRBD2	few	TRBV27	TRBJ2-7	CASSLSAGTEQYF	TGTGCCAGCAGTTTATCAGCGGGAACCGAGCAGTACTTC